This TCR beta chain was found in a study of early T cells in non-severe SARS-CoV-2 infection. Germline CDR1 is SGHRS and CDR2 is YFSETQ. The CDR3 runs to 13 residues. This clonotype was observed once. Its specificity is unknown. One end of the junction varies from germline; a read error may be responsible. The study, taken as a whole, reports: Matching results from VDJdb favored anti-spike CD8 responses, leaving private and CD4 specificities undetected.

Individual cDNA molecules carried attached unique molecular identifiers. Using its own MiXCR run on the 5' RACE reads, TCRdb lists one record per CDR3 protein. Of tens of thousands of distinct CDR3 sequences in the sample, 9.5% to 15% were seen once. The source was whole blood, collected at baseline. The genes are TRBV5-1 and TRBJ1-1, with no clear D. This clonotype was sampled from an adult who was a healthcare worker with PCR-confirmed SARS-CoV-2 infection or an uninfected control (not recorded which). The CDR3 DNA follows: TGCGCCATCAGCTTGTGGCAGGATACTGAAGCTTTCTTT. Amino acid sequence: CAISLWQDTEAFF.